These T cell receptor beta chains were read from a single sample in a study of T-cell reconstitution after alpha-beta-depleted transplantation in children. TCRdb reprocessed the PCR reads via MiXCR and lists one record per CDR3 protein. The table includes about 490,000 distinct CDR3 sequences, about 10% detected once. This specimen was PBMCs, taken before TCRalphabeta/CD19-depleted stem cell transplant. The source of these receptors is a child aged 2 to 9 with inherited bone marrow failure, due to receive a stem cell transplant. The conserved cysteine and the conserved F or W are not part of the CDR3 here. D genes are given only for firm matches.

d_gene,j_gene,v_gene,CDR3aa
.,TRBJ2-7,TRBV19,ASGTNSYEQY
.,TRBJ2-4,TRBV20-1,SARTDAFDKNIQY
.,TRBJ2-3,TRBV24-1,ATSGGLGEFTDTQY
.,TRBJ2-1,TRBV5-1,ASSLIVGEESEQF
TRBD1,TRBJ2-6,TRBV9,ASSVDPRTGGAGANVLT
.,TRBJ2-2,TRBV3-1,ASSPLFVKTFTGELF
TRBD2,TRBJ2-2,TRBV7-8,ASSLWGGSAGELF
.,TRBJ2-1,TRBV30,AWTPGERNEQF
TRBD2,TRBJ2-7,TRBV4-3,ASSHGTSASSYEQY
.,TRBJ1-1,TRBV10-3,AISHTGPYTEAF
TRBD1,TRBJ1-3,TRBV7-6,ASSLRTGDDSGNTIY
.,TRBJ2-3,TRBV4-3,ASSQGAPGVDTQY
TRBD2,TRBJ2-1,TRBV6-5,ASSYSASGSFVEQF
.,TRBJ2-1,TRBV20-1,SARGLLEGNEQF
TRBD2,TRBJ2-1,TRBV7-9,ASSWYSGIYNEQF
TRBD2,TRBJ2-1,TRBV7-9,ASSFGLAGIYNEQF
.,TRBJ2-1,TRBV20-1,SARDRSGNEQF
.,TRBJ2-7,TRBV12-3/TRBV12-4,ASSTQARSYEQY
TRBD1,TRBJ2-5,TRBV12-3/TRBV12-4,ASSSLAGGIWETQY
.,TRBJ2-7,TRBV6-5,ASSSSPWSSYEQY
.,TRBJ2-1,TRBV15,ATSRNFNNEQF
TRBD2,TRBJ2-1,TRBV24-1,ATSDWVPTSGLSYNEQF
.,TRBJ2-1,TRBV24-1,ATSDRDHNEQF
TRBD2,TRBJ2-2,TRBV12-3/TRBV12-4,ASSSPGGGVGELF
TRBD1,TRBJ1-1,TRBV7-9,ASSLSQTGRTEAF
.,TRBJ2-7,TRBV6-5,ASSFASWDGVEQY
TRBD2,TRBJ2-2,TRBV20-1,CAGGAGGPGNTGELF
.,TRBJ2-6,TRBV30,AWKGHQPSGANVLT
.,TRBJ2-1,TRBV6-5,ASSYSDEQF
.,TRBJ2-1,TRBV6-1,ASEGGTDNEQF
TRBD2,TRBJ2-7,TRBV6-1,ASSHRGPSGAPDEQY
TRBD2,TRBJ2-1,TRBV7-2,ASSLAPLAGWQF
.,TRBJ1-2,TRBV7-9,ASSYEGGNYGYT
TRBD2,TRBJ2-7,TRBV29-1,SVPGTSDYEQY
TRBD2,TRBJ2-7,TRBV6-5,ASSSLAGGGEQY
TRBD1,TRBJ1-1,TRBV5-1,ASSTGQGATEAF
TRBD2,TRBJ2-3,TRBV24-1,ATSDLGLAGDTDTQY
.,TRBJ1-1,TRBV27,ASGWGGMNTEAF
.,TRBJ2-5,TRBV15,ATSRRGYQETQY
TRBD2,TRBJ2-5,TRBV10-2,ASGLAGPWETQY
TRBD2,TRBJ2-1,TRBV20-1,SARDRAGGPHEQS
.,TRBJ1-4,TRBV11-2,ASSFTNYEKLF
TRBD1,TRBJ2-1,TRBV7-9,ATFQQGANNEQF